These T cell receptor beta chains were read from a single sample in a study of T cells in Graves' hyperthyroidism and ophthalmopathy. TCRdb re-called the multiplex PCR reads with MiXCR, one entry per CDR3 protein. Of some 400,000 distinct CDR3 sequences listed, approximately 19% are singletons. The specimen sequenced was blood. All receptors come from a woman younger than 35 with Graves' hyperthyroidism. CDR3s include the opening cysteine and the closing phenylalanine or tryptophan. The D gene is left open where the match is weak. Where a row states a size, it is once, few, many or the class of an expanded clone; other rows omit it.

D	J	V	size	DNA	CDR3
-	TRBJ2-7	TRBV20-1	many	TGCAGTGCTACTGCCAGGAGGAACGAGCAGTACTTC	CSATARRNEQYF
TRBD1	TRBJ1-2	TRBV20-1	many	TGCAGTGCTACCCCGGGACAGAGTATGGGCGGCTACACCTTC	CSATPGQSMGGYTF
-	TRBJ1-3	TRBV4-1	many	TGCGCCAGCAGCCAAGGACAGGCTATCACCTCTGGAAACACCATATATTTT	CASSQGQAITSGNTIYF
TRBD2	TRBJ2-4	TRBV6-1	few	TGTGCCAGCAGTGCCAGACTAGCGGGGGGGCCGACCAAAAACATTCAGTACTTC	CASSARLAGGPTKNIQYF
-	TRBJ1-2	TRBV30	many	TGTGCCTGGAGCCCCCGGGCCCTGATGGCCTATGGCTACACCTTC	CAWSPRALMAYGYTF
-	TRBJ2-1	TRBV6-1	-	TGTGCCAGCAGTAAGTCGGACAGCCCCTACAATGAGCAGTTCTTC	CASSKSDSPYNEQFF
TRBD1	TRBJ1-2	TRBV15	many	TGTGCCACCAGCAGAGAAGGACAGGGCTGGCATGGCTACACCTTC	CATSREGQGWHGYTF
-	TRBJ1-1	TRBV20-1	many	TGCAGTGCTAGAGACGGTAGGGCTGAAGCTTTCTTT	CSARDGRAEAFF
TRBD1	TRBJ2-6	TRBV11-2	many	TGTGCCAGCAGAACAGGGGTCCTCTCTGGGGCCAACGTCCTGACTTTC	CASRTGVLSGANVLTF
-	TRBJ1-2	TRBV6-1	many	TGTGCCAGCAGTAAGGACGGTAAAAACTATGGCTACACCTTC	CASSKDGKNYGYTF
TRBD1	TRBJ1-2	TRBV6-1	-	TGTGCCAGCATCTCGAATCCGGGACAGGGATCCTATGGCTACACCTTC	CASISNPGQGSYGYTF
-	TRBJ2-3	TRBV6-1	many	TGTGCCAGCAGTGAACGAACCAGATGGGGCACAGATACGCAGTATTTT	CASSERTRWGTDTQYF
-	TRBJ1-1	TRBV7-9	-	TGTGCCAGCAGCCCAACGACTTCGGGCACTGAAGCTTTCTTT	CASSPTTSGTEAFF
TRBD1	TRBJ1-5	TRBV5-1	few	TGCGCCAGCAGCTTCGCAGGGGGGAGCAATCAGCCCCAGCATTTT	CASSFAGGSNQPQHF
-	TRBJ2-5	TRBV6-1	-	TGTGCCAGCACCCTGGGCGTGGGAGAGACCCAGTACTTC	CASTLGVGETQYF
-	TRBJ2-7	TRBV11-2	many	TGTGCCAGCAGCTTCGCGAGCGTCGAGCAGTACTTC	CASSFASVEQYF
TRBD1	TRBJ1-5	TRBV5-1	-	TGCGCCAGCAGCCCGACAGGGATCTATAGCAATCAGCCCCAGCATTTT	CASSPTGIYSNQPQHF
TRBD1	TRBJ2-2	TRBV27	many	TGTGCCAGCAGCTCCGGACAGGGGACCCCCACCGGGGAGCTGTTTTTT	CASSSGQGTPTGELFF
-	TRBJ2-5	TRBV20-1	many	TGCAGTGCTAGTCGGGGAGGCGGCGAGACCCAGTACTTC	CSASRGGGETQYF
-	TRBJ2-7	TRBV4-2	many	TGTGCCAGCAGCCGCCCCTTGGGGGTTCCCTACGAGCAGTACTTC	CASSRPLGVPYEQYF
TRBD1	TRBJ1-2	TRBV2	many	TGTGCCAGCAGTGAAAGTAGCAGGGGGTATGGCTACACCTTC	CASSESSRGYGYTF